The present TCR beta chain was sequenced within a study of tumor-infiltrating lymphocytes in primary liver carcinoma. Overall study: The cohort included men and women aged 30 to 69 years.

Germline DNA was also extracted, with blood RNA taken from unsorted whole blood. A primer matching the constant region was used to make TCR beta cDNA from approximately 520 ng of total RNA. Employing slightly modified ARM-PCR, three nested multiplex PCR rounds were run, and these gave rise to the TCR beta libraries. The first two PCR rounds used TRBV1-TRBV30 primers with a Cbeta primer, nine to ten cycles each. TCRdb re-derived calls from the multiplex PCR reads in MiXCR, one entry per CDR3 protein. The table shows some 200,000 distinct CDR3 sequences, with 65% occurring only once. As regards this clonotype: Its antigen is undetermined.

Study outcomes and limitations: The study found a significantly higher top-250-clone fraction in tumors than in blood (p = 0.039).

Between the trimmed V and J ends, which lost 0 bases and 0 bases, there was a span of 16 bases. The CDR3 extends over 17 amino acids. The germline V gene encodes CDR1 SGHDT and CDR2 YYEEEE. This sequence was found in a woman aged 55 to 70 with primary liver carcinoma and hepatitis B virus infection. The chain carries TRBV5-6 and TRBJ2-7; D gene ambiguous. Sample: peripheral blood. CDR3 DNA: TGTGCCAGCAGCTTGGGAATCCAGCAGGAGAACTCCTACGAGCAGTACTTC. It specifies CASSLGIQQENSYEQYF.